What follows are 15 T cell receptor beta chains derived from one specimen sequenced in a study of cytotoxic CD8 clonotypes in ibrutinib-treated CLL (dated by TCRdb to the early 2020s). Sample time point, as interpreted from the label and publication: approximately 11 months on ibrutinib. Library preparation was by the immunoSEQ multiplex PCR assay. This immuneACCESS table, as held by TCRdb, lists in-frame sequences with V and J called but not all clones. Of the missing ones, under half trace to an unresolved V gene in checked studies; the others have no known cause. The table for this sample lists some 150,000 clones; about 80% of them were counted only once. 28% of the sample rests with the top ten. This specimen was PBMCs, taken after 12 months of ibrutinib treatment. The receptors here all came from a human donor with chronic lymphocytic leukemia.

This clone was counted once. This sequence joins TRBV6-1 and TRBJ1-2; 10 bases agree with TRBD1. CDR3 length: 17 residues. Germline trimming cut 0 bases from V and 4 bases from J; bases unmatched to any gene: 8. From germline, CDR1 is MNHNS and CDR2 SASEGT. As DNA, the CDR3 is TGTGCCAGCAGTGAAGCTATGACAGGGGGCGCCGGCTATGGCTACACCTTC. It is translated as CASSEAMTGGAGYGYTF.

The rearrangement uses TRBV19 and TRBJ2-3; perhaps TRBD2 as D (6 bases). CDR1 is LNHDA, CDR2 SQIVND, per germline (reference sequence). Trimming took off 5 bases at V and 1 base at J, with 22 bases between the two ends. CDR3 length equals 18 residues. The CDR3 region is CASSPAGWQALGTDTQYF. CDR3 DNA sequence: TGTGCCAGTAGTCCCGCGGGGTGGCAGGCCCTTGGCACAGATACGCAGTATTTT.

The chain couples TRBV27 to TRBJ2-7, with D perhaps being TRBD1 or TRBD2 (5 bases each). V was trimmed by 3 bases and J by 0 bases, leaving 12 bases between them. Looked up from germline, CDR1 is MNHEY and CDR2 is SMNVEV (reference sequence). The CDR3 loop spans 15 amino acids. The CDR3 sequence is CASSFRPGTSYEQYF. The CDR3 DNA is TGTGCCAGCAGTTTTAGGCCAGGGACCTCCTACGAGCAGTACTTC.

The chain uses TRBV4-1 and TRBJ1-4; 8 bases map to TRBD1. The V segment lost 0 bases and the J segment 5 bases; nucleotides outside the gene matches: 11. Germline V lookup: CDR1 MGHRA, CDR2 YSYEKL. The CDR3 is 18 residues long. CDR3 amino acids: CASSQDFQGASSNEKLFF. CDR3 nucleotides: TGCGCCAGCAGCCAAGATTTCCAGGGGGCTTCCTCGAATGAAAAACTGTTTTTT.

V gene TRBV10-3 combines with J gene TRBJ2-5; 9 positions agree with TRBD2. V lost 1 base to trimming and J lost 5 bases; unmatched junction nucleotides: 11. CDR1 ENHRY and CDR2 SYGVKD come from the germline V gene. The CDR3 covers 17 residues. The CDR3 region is CAISELSVAGGVETQYF. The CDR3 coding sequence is TGTGCCATCAGTGAGTTAAGTGTCGCGGGAGGGGTGGAGACCCAGTACTTC.

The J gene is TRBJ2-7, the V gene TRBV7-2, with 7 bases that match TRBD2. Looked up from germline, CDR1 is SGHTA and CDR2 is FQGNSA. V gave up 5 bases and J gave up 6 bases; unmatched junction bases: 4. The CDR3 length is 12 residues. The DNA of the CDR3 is TGTGCCAGCAGCCAAACTAGCGCCGAGCAGTACTTC. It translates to CASSQTSAEQYF.

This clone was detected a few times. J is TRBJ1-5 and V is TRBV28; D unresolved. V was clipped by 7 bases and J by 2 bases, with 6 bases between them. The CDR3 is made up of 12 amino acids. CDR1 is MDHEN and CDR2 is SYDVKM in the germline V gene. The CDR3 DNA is TGTGCCAGCACGGAGGGCAATCAGCCCCAGCATTTT. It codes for CASTEGNQPQHF.

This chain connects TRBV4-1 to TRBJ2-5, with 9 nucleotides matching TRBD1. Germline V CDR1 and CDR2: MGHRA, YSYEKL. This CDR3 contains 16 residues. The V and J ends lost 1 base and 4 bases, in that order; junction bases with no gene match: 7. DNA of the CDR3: TGCGCCAGCAGCCAAGTTATGTTGGACAGGGGAGAGACCCAGTACTTC. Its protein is CASSQVMLDRGETQYF.

CDR3 amino acids: CASSFGTLYEQYF. The CDR3 DNA follows: TGTGCCAGCAGCTTCGGCACGCTCTACGAGCAGTACTTC. This chain links TRBV5-5 with TRBJ2-7; D is unclear. Germline CDR1 and CDR2: SGHKS and YYEKEE (reference sequence). Trimming removed 2 bases from V and 3 bases from J, with 9 bases in between. The CDR3 totals 13 residues.

CDR3 nucleotide sequence: TGCGCCAGCAGCTTGGATCGACTAGCGGACTACACAGATACGCAGTATTTT. This encodes CASSLDRLADYTDTQYF. The gene calls are TRBV5-1 and TRBJ2-3, with TRBD2 matching over 9 bases. The CDR3 totals 17 residues. V lost 0 bases, J lost 2 bases, and 7 bases stayed unmatched. Germline V CDR1 and CDR2: SGHRS, YFSETQ.

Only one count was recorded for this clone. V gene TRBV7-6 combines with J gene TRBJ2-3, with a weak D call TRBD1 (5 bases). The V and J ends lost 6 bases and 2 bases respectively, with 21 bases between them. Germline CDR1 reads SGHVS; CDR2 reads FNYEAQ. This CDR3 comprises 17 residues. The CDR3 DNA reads TGTGCCAGCAGTCCGGATCAAGGCAGGGTTGCCACAGATACGCAGTATTTT. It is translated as CASSPDQGRVATDTQYF.

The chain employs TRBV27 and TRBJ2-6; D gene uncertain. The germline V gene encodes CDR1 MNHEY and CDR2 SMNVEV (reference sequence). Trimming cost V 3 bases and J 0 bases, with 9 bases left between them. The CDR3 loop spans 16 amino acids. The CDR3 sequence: CASSFLYSSGANVLTF. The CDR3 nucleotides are TGTGCCAGCAGTTTCCTCTACAGCTCTGGGGCCAACGTCCTGACTTTC.

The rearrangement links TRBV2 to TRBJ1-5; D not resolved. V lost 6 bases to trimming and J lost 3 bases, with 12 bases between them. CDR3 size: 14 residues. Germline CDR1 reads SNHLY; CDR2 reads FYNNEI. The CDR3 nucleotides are TGTGCCAGCAGAGCGGGAGACCTCAATCAGCCCCAGCATTTT. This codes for CASRAGDLNQPQHF.

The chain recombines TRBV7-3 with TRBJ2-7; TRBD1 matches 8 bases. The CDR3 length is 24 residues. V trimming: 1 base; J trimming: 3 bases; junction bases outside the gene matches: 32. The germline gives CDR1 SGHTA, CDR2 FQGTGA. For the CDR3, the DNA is TGTGCCAGCAGCTTAAAGCCCCGTTTGGAGCTATCGTGCAGGGGGCTATTTCGGCTCTACGAGCAGTACTTC. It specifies CASSLKPRLELSCRGLFRLYEQYF. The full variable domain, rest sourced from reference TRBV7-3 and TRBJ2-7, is GAGVSQTPSNKVTEKGKYVELRCDPISGHTALYWYRQSLGQGPEFLIYFQGTGAADDSGLPNDRFFAVRPEGSVSTLKIQRTERGDSAVYLCASSLKPRLELSCRGLFRLYEQYFGPGTRLTVT.

Here the CDR3 DNA reads TGTGCCAGCAGTTCAGGGAATGGAGATACGCAGTATTTT. It translates to CASSSGNGDTQYF. This chain uses TRBV27 with TRBJ2-3, with D possibly being TRBD1 (5 bases). The CDR3 spans 13 residues. V was cut by 4 bases and J by 5 bases, with 10 bases left in between. Germline CDR1 reads MNHEY; CDR2 reads SMNVEV (reference sequence).